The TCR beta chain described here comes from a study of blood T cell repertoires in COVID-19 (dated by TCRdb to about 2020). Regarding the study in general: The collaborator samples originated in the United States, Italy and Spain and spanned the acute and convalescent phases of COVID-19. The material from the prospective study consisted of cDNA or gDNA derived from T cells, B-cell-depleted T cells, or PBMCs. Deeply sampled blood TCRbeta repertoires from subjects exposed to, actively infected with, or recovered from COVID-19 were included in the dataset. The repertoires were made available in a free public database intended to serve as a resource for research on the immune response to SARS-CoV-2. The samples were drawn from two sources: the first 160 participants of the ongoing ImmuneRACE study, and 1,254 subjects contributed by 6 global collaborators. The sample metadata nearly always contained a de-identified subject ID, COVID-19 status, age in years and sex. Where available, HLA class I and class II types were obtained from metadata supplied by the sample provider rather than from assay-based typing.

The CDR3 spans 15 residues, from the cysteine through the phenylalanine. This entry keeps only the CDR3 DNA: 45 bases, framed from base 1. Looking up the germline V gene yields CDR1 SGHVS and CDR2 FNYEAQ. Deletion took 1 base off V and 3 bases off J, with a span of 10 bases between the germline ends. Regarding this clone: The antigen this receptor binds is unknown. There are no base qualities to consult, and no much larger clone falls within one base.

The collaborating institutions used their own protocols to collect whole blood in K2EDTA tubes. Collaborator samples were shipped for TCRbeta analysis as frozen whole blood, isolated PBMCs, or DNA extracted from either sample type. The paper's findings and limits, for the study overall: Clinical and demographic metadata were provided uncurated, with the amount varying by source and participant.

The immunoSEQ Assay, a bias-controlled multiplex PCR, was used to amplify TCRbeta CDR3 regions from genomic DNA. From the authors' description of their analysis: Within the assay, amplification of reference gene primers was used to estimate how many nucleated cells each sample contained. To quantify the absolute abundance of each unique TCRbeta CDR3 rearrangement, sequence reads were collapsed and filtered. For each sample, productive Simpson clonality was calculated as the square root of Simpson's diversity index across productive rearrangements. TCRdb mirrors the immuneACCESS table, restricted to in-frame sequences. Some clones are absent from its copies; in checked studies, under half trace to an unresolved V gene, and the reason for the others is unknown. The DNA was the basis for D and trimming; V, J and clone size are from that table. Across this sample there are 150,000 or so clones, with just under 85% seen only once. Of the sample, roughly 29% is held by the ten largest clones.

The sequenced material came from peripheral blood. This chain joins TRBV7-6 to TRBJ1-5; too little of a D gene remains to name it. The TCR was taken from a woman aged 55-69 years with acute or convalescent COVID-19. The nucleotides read TGTGCCAGCAGCTTAGTGGCGGGCTACAATCAGCCCCAGCATTTT. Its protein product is CASSLVAGYNQPQHF.